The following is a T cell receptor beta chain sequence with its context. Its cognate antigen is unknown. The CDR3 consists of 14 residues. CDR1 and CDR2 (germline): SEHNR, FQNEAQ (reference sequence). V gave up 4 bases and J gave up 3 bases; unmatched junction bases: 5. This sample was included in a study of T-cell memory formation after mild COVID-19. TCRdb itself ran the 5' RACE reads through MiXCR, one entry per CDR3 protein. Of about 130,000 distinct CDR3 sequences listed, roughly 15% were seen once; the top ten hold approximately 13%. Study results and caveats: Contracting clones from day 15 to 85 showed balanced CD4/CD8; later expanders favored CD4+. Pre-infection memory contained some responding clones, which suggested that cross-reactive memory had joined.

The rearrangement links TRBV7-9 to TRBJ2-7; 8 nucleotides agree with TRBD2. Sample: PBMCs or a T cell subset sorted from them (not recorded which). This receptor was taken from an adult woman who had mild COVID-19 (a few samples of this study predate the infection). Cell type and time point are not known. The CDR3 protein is CASSYSGKGYEQYF. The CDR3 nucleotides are TGTGCCAGCAGCTATAGCGGGAAGGGCTACGAGCAGTACTTC.